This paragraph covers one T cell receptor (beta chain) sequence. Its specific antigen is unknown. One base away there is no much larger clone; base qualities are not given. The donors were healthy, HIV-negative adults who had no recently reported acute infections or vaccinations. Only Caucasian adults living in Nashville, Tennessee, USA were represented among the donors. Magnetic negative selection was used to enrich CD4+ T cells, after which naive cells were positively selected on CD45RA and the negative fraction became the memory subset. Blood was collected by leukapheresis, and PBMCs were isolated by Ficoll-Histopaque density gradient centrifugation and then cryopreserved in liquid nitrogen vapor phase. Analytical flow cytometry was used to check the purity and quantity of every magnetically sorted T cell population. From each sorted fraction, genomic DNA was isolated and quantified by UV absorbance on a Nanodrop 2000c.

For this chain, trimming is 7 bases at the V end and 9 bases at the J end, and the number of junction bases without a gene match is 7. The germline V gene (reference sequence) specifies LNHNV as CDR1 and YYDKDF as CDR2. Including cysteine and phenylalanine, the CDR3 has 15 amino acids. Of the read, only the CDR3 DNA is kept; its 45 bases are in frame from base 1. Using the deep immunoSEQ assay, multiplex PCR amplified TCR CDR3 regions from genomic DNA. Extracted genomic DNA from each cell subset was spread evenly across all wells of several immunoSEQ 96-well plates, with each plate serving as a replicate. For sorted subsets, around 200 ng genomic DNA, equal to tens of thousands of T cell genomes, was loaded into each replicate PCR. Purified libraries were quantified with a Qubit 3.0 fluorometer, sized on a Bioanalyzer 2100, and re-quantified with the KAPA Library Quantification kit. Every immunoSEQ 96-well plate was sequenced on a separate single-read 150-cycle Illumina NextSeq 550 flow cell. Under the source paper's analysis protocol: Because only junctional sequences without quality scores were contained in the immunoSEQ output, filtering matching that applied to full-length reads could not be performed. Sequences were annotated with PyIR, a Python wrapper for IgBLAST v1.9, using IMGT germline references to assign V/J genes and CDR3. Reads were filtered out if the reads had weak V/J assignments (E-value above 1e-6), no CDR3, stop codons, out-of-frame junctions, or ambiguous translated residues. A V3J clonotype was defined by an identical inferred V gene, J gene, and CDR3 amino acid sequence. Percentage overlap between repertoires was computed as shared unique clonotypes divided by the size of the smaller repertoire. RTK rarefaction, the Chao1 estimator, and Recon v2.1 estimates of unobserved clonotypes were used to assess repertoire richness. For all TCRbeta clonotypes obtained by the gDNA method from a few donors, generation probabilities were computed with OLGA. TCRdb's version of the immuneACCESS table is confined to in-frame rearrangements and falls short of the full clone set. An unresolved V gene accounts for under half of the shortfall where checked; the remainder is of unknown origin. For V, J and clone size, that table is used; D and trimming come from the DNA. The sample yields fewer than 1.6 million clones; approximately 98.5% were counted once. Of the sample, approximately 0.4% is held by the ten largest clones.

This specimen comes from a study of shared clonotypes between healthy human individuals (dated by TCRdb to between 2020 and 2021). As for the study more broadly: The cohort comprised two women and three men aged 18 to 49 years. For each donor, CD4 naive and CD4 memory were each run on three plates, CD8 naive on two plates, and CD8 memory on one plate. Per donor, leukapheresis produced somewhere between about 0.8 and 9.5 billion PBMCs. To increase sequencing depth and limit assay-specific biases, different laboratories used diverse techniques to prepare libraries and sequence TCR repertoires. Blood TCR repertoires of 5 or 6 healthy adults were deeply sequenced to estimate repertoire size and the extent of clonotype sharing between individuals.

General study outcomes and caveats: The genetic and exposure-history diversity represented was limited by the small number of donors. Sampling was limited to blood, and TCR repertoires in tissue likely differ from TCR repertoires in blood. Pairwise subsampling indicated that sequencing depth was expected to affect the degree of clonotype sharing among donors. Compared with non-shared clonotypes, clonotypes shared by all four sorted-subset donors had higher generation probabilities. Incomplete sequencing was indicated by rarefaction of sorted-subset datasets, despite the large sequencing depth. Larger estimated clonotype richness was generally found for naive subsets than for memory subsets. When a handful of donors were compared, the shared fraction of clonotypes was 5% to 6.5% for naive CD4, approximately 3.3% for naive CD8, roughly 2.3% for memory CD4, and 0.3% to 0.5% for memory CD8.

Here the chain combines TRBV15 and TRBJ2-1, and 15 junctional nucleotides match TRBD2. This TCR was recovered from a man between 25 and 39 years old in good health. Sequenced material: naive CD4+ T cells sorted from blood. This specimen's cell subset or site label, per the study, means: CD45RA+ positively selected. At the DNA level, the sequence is TGTGCCACCAACCTCCGGGGACTAGCGGGAGGTGAGCAGTTCTTC. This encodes CATNLRGLAGGEQFF. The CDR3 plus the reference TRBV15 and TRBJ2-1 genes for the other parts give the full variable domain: DAMVIQNPRYQVTQFGKPVTLSCSQTLNHNVMYWYQQKSSQAPKLLFHYYDKDFNNEADTPDNFQSRRPNTSFCFLDIRSPGLGDTAMYLCATNLRGLAGGEQFFGPGTRLTVL.